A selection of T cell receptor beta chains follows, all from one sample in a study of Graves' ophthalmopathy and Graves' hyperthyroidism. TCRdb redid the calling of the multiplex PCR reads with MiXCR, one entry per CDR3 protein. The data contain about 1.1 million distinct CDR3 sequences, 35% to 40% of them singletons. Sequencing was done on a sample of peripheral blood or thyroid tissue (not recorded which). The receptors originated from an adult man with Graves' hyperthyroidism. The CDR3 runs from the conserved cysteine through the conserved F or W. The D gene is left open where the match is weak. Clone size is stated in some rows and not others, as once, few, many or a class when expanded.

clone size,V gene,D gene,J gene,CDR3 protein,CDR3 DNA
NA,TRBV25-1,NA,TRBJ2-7,CASTLQGLDEQYF,TGTGCCAGCACCCTACAGGGTCTGGACGAGCAGTACTTC
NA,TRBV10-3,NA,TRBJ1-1,CAIRSGSSYEQYFGPNTEAFF,NA
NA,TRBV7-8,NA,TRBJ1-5,CASSQDPAGDQPQHF,TGTGCCAGCAGCCAAGATCCGGCAGGGGATCAGCCCCAGCATTTT
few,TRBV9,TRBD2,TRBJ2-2,CASSPSGITGELFF,TGTGCCAGCAGTCCTAGCGGGATCACCGGGGAGCTGTTTTTT
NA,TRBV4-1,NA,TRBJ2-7,CASSQEEYEQYF,TGCGCCAGCAGCCAAGAAGAGTACGAGCAGTACTTC
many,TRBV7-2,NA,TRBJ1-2,CASSLGTQGTGGYTF,TGTGCCAGCAGCTTAGGGACCCAGGGGACTGGTGGCTACACCTTC
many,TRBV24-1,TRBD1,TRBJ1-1,CATRDRGMNTEAFF,TGTGCCACCAGGGACAGGGGAATGAACACTGAAGCTTTCTTT
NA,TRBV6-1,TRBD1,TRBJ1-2,CASSPGAGGGTPYGYTF,TGTGCCAGCAGCCCGGGGGCAGGGGGCGGAACGCCCTATGGCTACACCTTC
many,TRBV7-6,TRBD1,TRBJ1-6,CASSPSPGQVLPLHF,TGTGCCAGCAGCCCCTCCCCGGGACAGGTCCTTCCCCTCCACTTT
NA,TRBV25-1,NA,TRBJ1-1,CASSPPGTQNTEAFF,TGTGCCAGCTCACCACCCGGGACACAGAACACTGAAGCTTTCTTT
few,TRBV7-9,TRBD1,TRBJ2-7,CASSFTGGESYEQYF,TGTGCCAGCAGCTTTACAGGGGGCGAATCCTACGAGCAGTACTTC
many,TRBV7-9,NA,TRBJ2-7,CASSFWSDDEQYF,TGTGCCAGCAGCTTCTGGTCTGACGACGAGCAGTACTTC
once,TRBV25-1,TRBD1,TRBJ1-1,CASDSGQANTEAFF,TGTGCTAGTGATTCGGGACAGGCGAACACTGAAGCTTTCTTT
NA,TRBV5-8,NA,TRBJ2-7,CASSLDPRGPYEQYF,TGTGCCAGCAGCTTGGACCCTAGGGGCCCCTACGAGCAGTACTTC
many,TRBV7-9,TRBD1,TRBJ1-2,CASSIQGVRGYTF,TGTGCCAGCAGCATACAGGGGGTGCGTGGCTACACCTTC
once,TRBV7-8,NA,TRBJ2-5,CASSLGTEGRETQYF,TGTGCCAGCAGCTTAGGGACCGAGGGAAGGGAGACCCAGTACTTC
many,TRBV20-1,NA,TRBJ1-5,CSAEYYSNQPQHF,TGCAGTGCGGAATATTATAGCAATCAGCCCCAGCATTTT
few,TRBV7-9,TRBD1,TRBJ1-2,CASSLRTGGVHYGYTF,TGTGCCAGCAGCCTCAGGACAGGGGGCGTTCACTATGGCTACACCTTC
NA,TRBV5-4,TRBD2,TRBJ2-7,CASSLGGGLGYEQYF,TGTGCCAGCAGCTTGGGCGGGGGACTAGGGTACGAGCAGTACTTC
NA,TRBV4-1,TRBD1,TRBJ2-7,CASSQEATGTGVYEQYF,TGCGCCAGCAGCCAAGAGGCCACCGGGACAGGGGTCTACGAGCAGTACTTC
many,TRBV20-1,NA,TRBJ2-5,CSAGPGTLKETQYF,TGCAGTGCAGGACCCGGGACACTGAAGGAGACCCAGTACTTC
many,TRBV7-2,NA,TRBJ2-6,CASSAGRAWTSGANVLTF,TGTGCCAGCAGCGCCGGGCGGGCGTGGACGTCTGGGGCCAACGTCCTGACTTTC
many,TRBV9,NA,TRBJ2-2,CASSVSGPGELFF,TGTGCCAGCAGCGTTAGTGGCCCCGGGGAGCTGTTTTTT
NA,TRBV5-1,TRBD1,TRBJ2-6,CASSLKGAGGANVLTF,TGCGCCAGCAGCTTGAAGGGGGCGGGTGGGGCCAACGTCCTGACTTTC
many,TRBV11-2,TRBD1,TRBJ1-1,CASSHRGPAEAFF,TGTGCCAGCTCACACAGGGGCCCCGCTGAAGCTTTCTTT
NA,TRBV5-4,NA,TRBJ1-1,CASSPPQSPEAFF,TGTGCCAGCAGCCCCCCGCAGAGTCCTGAAGCTTTCTTT
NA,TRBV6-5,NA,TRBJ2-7,CASTTRTAISYEQYF,TGTGCCAGCACCACCAGGACCGCCATCTCCTACGAGCAGTACTTC
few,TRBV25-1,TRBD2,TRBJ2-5,CASSLPGLAASATQYF,TGTGCCAGCAGTCTGCCGGGACTAGCGGCAAGTGCGACCCAGTACTTC
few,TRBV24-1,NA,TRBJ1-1,CATSERGEDTEAFF,TGTGCCACCAGTGAGAGGGGTGAGGACACTGAAGCTTTCTTT
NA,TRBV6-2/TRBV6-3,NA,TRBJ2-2,CASSYVPTGELFF,TGTGCCAGCAGTTACGTTCCCACCGGGGAGCTGTTTTTT
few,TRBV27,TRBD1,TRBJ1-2,CASTDRDNHGYTF,TGTGCCAGCACTGACAGGGATAACCATGGCTACACCTTC
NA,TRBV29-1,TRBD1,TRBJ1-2,CSVDRQGGVDGYTF,TGCAGCGTTGATCGACAGGGAGGGGTGGATGGCTACACCTTC